The 9 T cell receptor beta chains reported below all come from one sample, sequenced in a study of OX40 agonist ivuxolimab in advanced cancers. Measured with immunoSEQ multiplex PCR; TCRdb has only the in-frame clones, and not every one. The repertoire holds tens of thousands of clones, with 92% as singletons. The sequencing used CD4+ or CD8+ T cells sorted from blood, collected in a trial of the OX40 agonist ivuxolimab. All receptors derive from an adult with an advanced solid tumor such as melanoma, head and neck, liver or kidney cancer.

The chain uses TRBV30 and TRBJ1-6; tentative D call: TRBD1 (5 bases). V was clipped by 0 bases and J by 8 bases, with 8 bases between them. The CDR3 runs to 13 residues. Germline CDR1 and CDR2: GTSNPN and SVGIG (reference sequence). CDR3 sequence reads: CAWSVLGDSPLHF. In DNA form, the CDR3 reads TGTGCCTGGAGTGTACTGGGGGATTCACCCCTCCACTTT.

The gene calls are TRBV6-5 and TRBJ2-1, with D possibly being TRBD1 (6 bases). Germline V gives CDR1 MNHEY, CDR2 SVGAGI. This CDR3 comprises 15 residues. The ends were cut back, 0 bases at V and 11 bases at J, with 17 bases in the middle. CDR3 in DNA: TGTGCCAGCAGTTACTCAACTACAGGGATCGGTCAGCAGTTCTTC. It encodes CASSYSTTGIGQQFF.

The V call is TRBV9, the J call TRBJ2-3; 11 bases fit TRBD2. V was clipped by 0 bases and J by 2 bases; unmatched bases: 2. Germline V gives CDR1 SGDLS, CDR2 YYNGEE. The CDR3 sequence is 16 residues long. The CDR3 nucleotides read TGTGCCAGCAGCGTAGTGACTAGCGGGAACACAGATACGCAGTATTTT. Translated: CASSVVTSGNTDTQYF.

The V and J genes are TRBV18 and TRBJ2-2, with 8 bases that match TRBD1. There are 14 residues in the CDR3. J gave up 3 bases and V 4 bases, and 1 base lay outside the gene matches. CDR1 is KGHSH, CDR2 LQKENI, per germline. For the CDR3, the DNA is TGTGCCAGCTCACGGGGACAGGACACCGGGGAGCTGTTTTTT. Translating gives CASSRGQDTGELFF.

V and J are TRBV6-5 and TRBJ1-4; no firm D call. The germline V gene encodes CDR1 MNHEY and CDR2 SVGAGI. The CDR3 is 14 residues long. V was shortened by 5 bases and J by 8 bases, with 15 bases between the two germline ends. The CDR3 here is CASSQSPRTEKLFF. Here the CDR3 DNA reads TGTGCCAGCAGTCAATCCCCCAGGACCGAAAAACTGTTTTTT.

The J gene is TRBJ2-7, the V gene TRBV6-6, with D possibly matching TRBD2 (5 bases). The germline V gene encodes CDR1 MNHNY and CDR2 SVGAGI (reference sequence). The ends were cut back, 0 bases at V and 2 bases at J, with 8 bases in the middle. CDR3 length equals 14 residues. The CDR3 protein is CASSYSRVTYEQYF. The CDR3 nucleotides read TGTGCCAGCAGTTACTCGAGGGTAACCTACGAGCAGTACTTC.

This clone came up a few times. The chain uses TRBV19 and TRBJ1-6; TRBD1 might be the D (6 bases). The V gene lost 3 bases and the J gene lost 6 bases, with 12 bases spanning the gap. CDR3 length: 15 residues. The germline V gene encodes CDR1 LNHDA and CDR2 SQIVND (reference sequence). The CDR3 here is CASSIQQGGNSPLHF. The CDR3, as DNA: TGTGCCAGTAGTATCCAACAGGGTGGTAATTCACCCCTCCACTTT.

J is TRBJ1-1 and V is TRBV6-6; TRBD1 matches 12 bases. The CDR3 has 14 residues. V shed 6 bases and J 7 bases; nucleotides not matched to a gene: 6. Per germline, CDR1 MNHNY and CDR2 SVGAGI (reference sequence). The CDR3 spells CASRPGTGGFEAFF. The DNA for the CDR3 is TGTGCCAGCAGACCCGGGACAGGGGGCTTTGAAGCTTTCTTT.

The chain has TRBV12-5 and TRBJ2-5; 9 nucleotides agree with TRBD1. The J segment lost 4 bases and the V segment lost 3 bases, leaving 3 bases of the junction unmatched. The CDR3 has 14 amino acids. CDR1 LGHNT and CDR2 FRNRAP come from the germline V gene. CDR3 DNA: TGTGCTAGTGGTTTCGGACAGGGGACAGAGACCCAGTACTTC. Its protein product is CASGFGQGTETQYF.